This T cell receptor beta chain is from a study of cytomegalovirus exposure and HLA in healthy donors. Both 60 Vbeta primers and 13 Jbeta primers went into the PCR. Sequencing was performed with immunoSEQ multiplex PCR; in TCRdb, only in-frame clones are kept and a portion is missing. The top ten clones hold 7.5% to 9.5% of a sample with about 160,000 clones, around 83% of them seen once. Trimming pared 7 bases from V and 2 bases from J, leaving 15 bases between. Germline-derived CDR1 and CDR2 are LNHDA and SQIVND (reference sequence). This CDR3 region has 16 residues. Specimen: PBMCs. This receptor was obtained from a male donor in good health and CMV-seropositive. The chain joins TRBV19 to TRBJ2-6; tentative D call: TRBD1 (6 bases). The CDR3 loop reads CASTNPAGAGANVLTF. Written as DNA, the CDR3 is TGTGCCAGTACTAACCCCGCAGGGGCTGGGGCCAACGTCCTGACTTTC.